This is a list of T cell receptor beta chains from one sample in a study of blood T cell repertoires in COVID-19. Libraries were prepared by immunoSEQ multiplex PCR; TCRdb keeps only in-frame clonotypes and omits some of them. The sample contains 250,000 to 350,000 clones, around 89% of which appear only once. Sequenced: peripheral blood. The receptors derive from a woman in her sixties or seventies with acute or convalescent COVID-19. The CDR3 runs from the conserved cysteine through the conserved F or W. The D gene is left open where the match is weak. Size tells how often a clone was seen (once, few, many) or the class of an expanded clone, and some rows leave it out.

d_call clone_size j_call v_call cdr3_aa cdr3_nt
- - TRBJ2-2 TRBV7-9 CASSSGSGVGTGELFF TGTGCCAGCAGCTCGGGGTCAGGGGTTGGCACCGGGGAGCTGTTTTTT
TRBD1 - TRBJ2-1 TRBV28 CASSQLTGQGKNEQFF TGTGCCAGCAGTCAACTAACGGGACAGGGGAAGAATGAGCAGTTCTTC
- - TRBJ1-5 TRBV6-5 CASSSGLGQPQHF TGTGCCAGCAGTTCAGGGCTAGGTCAGCCCCAGCATTTT
- - TRBJ1-5 TRBV9 CASSVAPGPNQPQHF TGTGCCAGCAGCGTAGCCCCGGGTCCTAATCAGCCCCAGCATTTT
TRBD1 - TRBJ1-5 TRBV11-2 CASSPLDRGGNQPQHF TGTGCCAGCAGCCCCCTGGACAGGGGCGGCAATCAGCCCCAGCATTTT
- - TRBJ2-7 TRBV7-2 CASLAVGGYEQYF TGTGCCAGCCTGGCGGTGGGCGGGTACGAGCAGTACTTC
- - TRBJ1-4 TRBV20-1 CSAPRLEKLFF TGCAGTGCCCCGAGACTGGAAAAACTGTTTTTT
- - TRBJ1-5 TRBV28 CASRTAGSQPQHF TGTGCCAGCAGAACAGCGGGCAGTCAGCCCCAGCATTTT
TRBD2 - TRBJ2-1 TRBV6-2/TRBV6-3 CASSYPGLASGEQFF TGTGCCAGCAGTTACCCCGGACTAGCCTCAGGCGAGCAGTTCTTC
TRBD1 - TRBJ1-5 TRBV15 CATSRGQGYQPQHF TGTGCCACCAGCAGAGGACAGGGTTATCAGCCCCAGCATTTT
TRBD1 - TRBJ1-2 TRBV18 CASSPSTGAANYGYTF TGTGCCAGCTCACCGTCCACAGGGGCCGCTAACTATGGCTACACCTTC
- - TRBJ1-6 TRBV5-6 CASSLAGTNSPLHF TGTGCCAGCAGCTTAGCAGGTACTAATTCACCCCTCCACTTT
TRBD2 - TRBJ2-2 TRBV10-2 CASSALGLADTGELFF TGCGCCAGCAGTGCCCTGGGACTAGCGGACACCGGGGAGCTGTTTTTT
- - TRBJ2-3 TRBV9 CASTLRGDTQYF TGTGCCAGCACTCTCCGGGGAGATACGCAGTATTTT
- - TRBJ2-3 TRBV10-3 CAISGTRSIVGTDTQYF TGTGCCATCAGTGGCACTCGGAGCATCGTGGGCACAGATACGCAGTATTTT
- once TRBJ1-5 TRBV10-3 CAISDGRDNQPQHF TGTGCCATCAGTGATGGCAGGGACAATCAGCCCCAGCATTTT
TRBD1 - TRBJ2-7 TRBV14 CASSQRATGLSEQYF TGTGCCAGCAGCCAAAGAGCGACAGGGCTCTCCGAGCAGTACTTC
TRBD2 - TRBJ2-5 TRBV2 CASSGRLAGETQYF TGTGCCAGCAGTGGTAGACTAGCGGGAGAGACCCAGTACTTC
- - TRBJ1-1 TRBV6-5 CASSLGQSRTEAFF TGTGCCAGCAGCCTAGGACAGTCGCGCACTGAAGCTTTCTTT
TRBD1 - TRBJ2-2 TRBV4-2 CASSQVDRGTGELFF TGTGCCAGCAGCCAAGTCGACAGGGGGACCGGGGAGCTGTTTTTT
TRBD2 once TRBJ2-7 TRBV5-4 CATATSGGYEQYF TGTGCCACGGCGACTAGCGGGGGTTACGAGCAGTACTTC
- - TRBJ1-2 TRBV19 CASSPRGGGGYTF TGTGCCAGTAGTCCTCGTGGGGGAGGTGGCTACACCTTC
- - TRBJ1-3 TRBV6-2/TRBV6-3 CASSHPGSSGNTIYF TGTGCCAGCAGTCACCCCGGGTCGTCTGGAAACACCATATATTTT
TRBD1 - TRBJ2-7 TRBV19 CASSTHGQGATGEQYF TGTGCCAGTAGTACGCACGGACAGGGGGCCACGGGCGAGCAGTACTTC
TRBD1 - TRBJ1-2 TRBV6-5 CASSYRDRGYGYTF TGTGCCAGCAGTTACCGGGACAGGGGCTATGGCTACACCTTC
- - TRBJ2-1 TRBV19 CASSEYNEQFF TGTGCCAGTAGTGAGTACAATGAGCAGTTCTTC
TRBD2 - TRBJ2-1 TRBV7-2 CASSLLAGVGYNEQFF TGTGCCAGCAGCTTACTAGCGGGAGTGGGTTACAATGAGCAGTTCTTC
TRBD1 - TRBJ1-2 TRBV11-1 CASSPGTAGVATF TGTGCCAGCAGCCCCGGGACAGCCGGGGTGGCGACCTTC
TRBD1 - TRBJ2-5 TRBV7-7 CASSPTPPGTGQETQYF TGTGCTAGCAGCCCCACCCCCCCCGGGACAGGACAAGAGACCCAGTACTTC
- - TRBJ1-4 TRBV20-1 CSVAGWEKLFF TGCAGTGTGGCAGGGTGGGAAAAACTGTTTTTT
TRBD2 - TRBJ2-6 TRBV4-2 CASAIAGGSTGANVLTF TGTGCCAGCGCTATCGCGGGAGGCTCGACTGGGGCCAACGTCCTGACTTTC